The next 32 T cell receptor beta chains were all read from a single sample in a study of blood T cell repertoires in COVID-19. Sequencing used immunoSEQ multiplex PCR; TCRdb keeps in-frame clones, though not all of them. The sample has hundreds of thousands of clones, under 90% seen once. The sample consisted of peripheral blood. The receptor source for this set is a woman between 40 and 55 years old with active or convalescent COVID-19.

The chain combines TRBV7-9 with TRBJ2-1; maybe TRBD2 (5 bases). CDR1 and CDR2 (germline): SEHNR, FQNEAQ (reference sequence). Trimming shortened V by 5 bases and J by 3 bases, and 20 bases separated the two germline ends. The CDR3 runs to 17 residues. CDR3 sequence (DNA): TGTGCCAGCAGCCCCCCCCCTAAGGGAGTCGGCTACAATGAGCAGTTCTTC. Protein sequence: CASSPPPKGVGYNEQFF.

The rearrangement uses TRBV5-1 and TRBJ1-1, with 10 bases that match TRBD1. The CDR3 extends over 15 amino acids. V shed 6 bases, J shed 1 base, and the junction held 6 bases outside the gene matches. In germline, CDR1 is SGHRS, CDR2 YFSETQ. The CDR3: CASKTGGAENTEAFF. CDR3 in DNA: TGCGCCAGCAAGACAGGGGGCGCGGAGAACACTGAAGCTTTCTTT.

The CDR3 sequence is CASSSRDRQGDEQFF. In DNA, the CDR3 is TGTGCCAGCAGCTCCCGGGACAGGCAGGGCGATGAGCAGTTCTTC. The chain recombines TRBV5-4 with TRBJ2-1, with 8 bases identical to TRBD1. Trimming took 3 bases from V and 8 from J; bases not matched to a gene: 10. Germline values: CDR1 SGHNT, CDR2 YYREEE (reference sequence). This CDR3 comprises 15 residues.

The chain combines TRBV6-6 with TRBJ1-5; 8 bases are shared with TRBD1. The CDR3 runs to 16 residues. Trimming took 4 bases from V and 1 from J; bases not matched to a gene: 6. Per the germline V gene, CDR1 is MNHNY and CDR2 is SVGAGI (reference sequence). CDR3 sequence reads: CASSSERDRSNQPQHF. CDR3 DNA sequence: TGTGCCAGCAGTTCCGAAAGGGACAGGAGCAATCAGCCCCAGCATTTT.

This chain joins TRBV19 and TRBJ2-5; D might be TRBD2 (5 bases). Germline V gene data show CDR1 as LNHDA and CDR2 as SQIVND (reference sequence). CDR3 size: 14 residues. Trimming removed 5 bases from V and 4 bases from J, with 14 bases in between. The CDR3: CASSVAGLVETQYF. The CDR3 DNA follows: TGTGCCAGTAGTGTAGCCGGACTTGTAGAGACCCAGTACTTC.

The J gene is TRBJ1-1, the V gene TRBV9; D is uncertain. V was clipped by 0 bases and J by 1 base, with 13 bases between them. This CDR3 has 16 residues. Per germline, CDR1 SGDLS and CDR2 YYNGEE. Here the CDR3 reads CASSVDPAGWNTEAFF. The CDR3 region has the DNA TGTGCCAGCAGCGTAGATCCAGCAGGCTGGAACACTGAAGCTTTCTTT.

V is TRBV24-1 and J is TRBJ1-2, with a tentative D call TRBD1 (5 bases). V gave up 6 bases and J gave up 2 bases, with 9 bases separating them. CDR1 is KGHDR, CDR2 SFDVKD, per germline. The CDR3 contains 13 residues. The CDR3 here is CATSRGDNYGYTF. CDR3 bases: TGTGCCACCAGTCGCGGGGACAACTATGGCTACACCTTC.

A few counts support this clone. Other DNA sequences from this sample encode an identical CDR3 as well. This rearrangement joins TRBV7-9 to TRBJ2-1, with TRBD2 matching 8 bases. Germline V gene lookup returns CDR1 SEHNR and CDR2 FQNEAQ (reference sequence). V was clipped by 4 bases and J by 6 bases; unmatched bases: 2. This CDR3 contains 13 residues. In DNA, the CDR3 is TGTGCCAGCAGCTCCGCGGGGGGCAATGAGCAGTTCTTC. The encoded protein is CASSSAGGNEQFF.

The CDR3 bases are TGTGCCAGCAGCCCCCAGACAGCCCGCAATGAGCAGTTCTTC. As protein: CASSPQTARNEQFF. V gene TRBV11-3 combines with J gene TRBJ2-1; D is perhaps TRBD1 (5 bases). CDR3 length equals 14 residues. V was pared by 5 bases and J by 6 bases, with 14 bases between. Germline lookup yields CDR1 SGHNT and CDR2 YENEEA.

The chain joins TRBV6-5 to TRBJ2-7; possible D gene TRBD2, 5 bases. CDR3 length: 14 amino acids. The germline gives CDR1 MNHEY, CDR2 SVGAGI. With 4 bases removed from V and 4 bases from J, the gap between germline ends came to 14 bases. Written as DNA, the CDR3 is TGTGCCAGCAGTTTTGCCCGGGGTGAATACGAGCAGTACTTC. Amino acids: CASSFARGEYEQYF.

The chain links TRBV24-1 to TRBJ2-7, with a tentative D call TRBD1 (5 bases). CDR3 length: 13 residues. The germline CDR1 and CDR2 sequences are KGHDR and SFDVKD. Trimming removed 4 bases at V and 3 bases at J, with 9 bases between. The CDR3 nucleotides are TGTGCCACCAGTGACCGAGACAGCTACGAGCAGTACTTC. It translates to CATSDRDSYEQYF.

This chain joins TRBV19 and TRBJ1-4; possibly TRBD1 for D (6 bases). The CDR3 consists of 12 residues. Germline-derived CDR1 and CDR2 are LNHDA and SQIVND (reference sequence). Trimming stripped 4 bases from V and 12 bases from J, with 12 bases between. This CDR3 is CASSKEGGQLFF. In nucleotides, the CDR3 is TGTGCCAGTAGTAAAGAGGGGGGGCAACTGTTTTTT.

This chain joins TRBV6-2 or TRBV6-3 and TRBJ2-7; 10 bases fit TRBD1. Germline values: CDR1 MNHEY, CDR2 SVGEGT. V was pared by 2 bases and J by 5 bases, with 9 bases of the junction left unmatched. The CDR3 extends over 16 amino acids. CDR3 loop: CASSYRRDRGFDEQYF. For the CDR3, the DNA is TGTGCCAGCAGTTACAGGCGGGACAGGGGTTTTGACGAGCAGTACTTC.

This clone was picked up one time. The CDR3 reads CASSQDELTGGYGYTF. The CDR3 coding sequence is TGCGCCAGCAGCCAAGATGAGTTGACAGGGGGCTATGGCTACACCTTC. The chain carries TRBV4-1 and TRBJ1-2; TRBD1 agrees at 9 bases. The junction had 6 bases not matched to a gene; V was cut back by 0 bases and J by 4 bases. Per germline, CDR1 MGHRA and CDR2 YSYEKL. This CDR3 spans 16 amino acids.

V and J are TRBV19 and TRBJ1-5; D is unclear. CDR3 length: 15 amino acids. Trimming left V 5 bases short and J 0 bases short, with 11 bases between. Germline V gives CDR1 LNHDA, CDR2 SQIVND (reference sequence). In DNA, the CDR3 is TGTGCCAGTAGTGGAGCGGGTTATAGCAATCAGCCCCAGCATTTT. Its protein is CASSGAGYSNQPQHF. The variable domain in full, completed from reference TRBV19 and TRBJ1-5, reads DGGITQSPKYLFRKEGQNVTLSCEQNLNHDAMYWYRQDPGQGLRLIYYSQIVNDFQKGDIAEGYSVSREKKESFPLTVTSAQKNPTAFYLCASSGAGYSNQPQHFGDGTRLSIL.

V usage is TRBV19 and J usage is TRBJ2-4, with 7 positions matching TRBD2. The length of the CDR3 is 18 residues. Trimming took 3 bases from V and 1 from J; bases not matched to a gene: 12. Germline V CDR1 and CDR2: LNHDA, SQIVND (reference sequence). The DNA for the CDR3 is TGTGCCAGTAGTATCTTGGCAACCGGGGGGACGGCCAAAAACATTCAGTACTTC. Amino acid sequence: CASSILATGGTAKNIQYF.

This clone occurred once. This chain uses TRBV7-9 with TRBJ2-7; D may be TRBD1 (6 bases). The CDR3 covers 15 residues. The V gene lost 5 bases and the J gene lost 4 bases, with 18 bases spanning the gap. CDR1 and CDR2 from the germline V gene are SEHNR and FQNEAQ (reference sequence). The CDR3 bases are TGTGCCAGCAGCCCCCGACAGGCGGCAGAGTACGAGCAGTACTTC. Its protein is CASSPRQAAEYEQYF.

The chain combines TRBV18 with TRBJ1-4; maybe TRBD1 (5 bases). The CDR3 spans 14 residues. With 6 bases removed from V and 4 bases from J, the gap between germline ends came to 12 bases. Germline assignment: CDR1 KGHSH and CDR2 LQKENI. The CDR3 DNA follows: TGTGCCAGCTCTCTCAGGGATGTTAATGAAAAACTGTTTTTT. The encoded protein is CASSLRDVNEKLFF.

The chain has TRBV25-1 and TRBJ2-7, with D uncertain. Per the germline V gene, CDR1 is MGHDK and CDR2 is SYGVNS. The ends were cut back, 3 bases at V and 5 bases at J, with 8 bases in the middle. This CDR3 comprises 12 residues. CDR3 residues: CASSDTRDEQYF. The CDR3 coding sequence is TGTGCCAGCAGTGACACTCGAGACGAGCAGTACTTC.

In DNA, the CDR3 is TGTGCCAGCTCACCGGAGACAGGCGAGATGAACTATGGCTACACCTTC. Protein sequence: CASSPETGEMNYGYTF. The V gene is TRBV18, the J gene TRBJ1-2; weak D call: TRBD1 (6 bases). CDR3 size: 16 residues. CDR1 is KGHSH, CDR2 LQKENI, per germline. Trimming shortened V by 3 bases and J by 2 bases, and 16 bases separated the two germline ends.

The chain employs TRBV5-6 and TRBJ2-7, with TRBD1 as a possible D gene (6 bases). This CDR3 contains 13 residues. Germline V CDR1 and CDR2: SGHDT, YYEEEE. Trimming shortened V by 4 bases and J by 2 bases, and 10 bases separated the two germline ends. The CDR3 reads CASSRQGTYEQYF. The CDR3 DNA reads as TGTGCCAGCAGCCGCCAGGGGACCTACGAGCAGTACTTC. The entire variable domain, with the rest obtained from reference TRBV5-6 and TRBJ2-7, is as follows: DAGVTQSPTHLIKTRGQQVTLRCSPKSGHDTVSWYQQALGQGPQFIFQYYEEEERQRGNFPDRFSGHQFPNYSSELNVNALLLGDSALYLCASSRQGTYEQYFGPGTRLTVT.

V gene TRBV11-3 combines with J gene TRBJ1-1; 7 bases line up with TRBD1. This CDR3 has 15 amino acids. After removal of 2 bases from V and 1 base from J, the junction contained 4 bases not matched to a gene. Germline CDR1 SGHNT, CDR2 YENEEA. CDR3 protein: CASSLTGVANTEAFF. The CDR3 region has the DNA TGTGCCAGCAGCTTAACAGGGGTGGCGAACACTGAAGCTTTCTTT.

The chain has TRBV7-9 and TRBJ1-1, with 9 bases that match TRBD1. Germline lookup yields CDR1 SEHNR and CDR2 FQNEAQ (reference sequence). The CDR3 extends over 18 amino acids. The ends lost 5 bases at V and 5 bases at J; junction bases unmatched: 18. CDR3 sequence reads: CASSPGGGQGNVQTEAFF. CDR3 DNA: TGTGCCAGCAGCCCCGGGGGCGGACAGGGGAATGTTCAGACTGAAGCTTTCTTT.

The V gene is TRBV6-5, the J gene TRBJ1-5; 8 positions agree with TRBD1. CDR1 MNHEY and CDR2 SVGAGI come from the germline V gene. This CDR3 spans 15 amino acids. Trimming removed 7 bases from V and 0 bases from J; junction bases left unmatched: 5. CDR3 amino acids: CASTPGQDSNQPQHF. Written as DNA, the CDR3 is TGTGCCAGCACCCCGGGACAGGATAGCAATCAGCCCCAGCATTTT.

The chain couples TRBV6-2 or TRBV6-3 to TRBJ1-6; 8 bases are a match to TRBD1. The V and J ends lost 6 bases and 10 bases, in that order; junction bases with no gene match: 14. Germline CDR1 and CDR2: MNHEY and SVGEGT. CDR3 size: 16 residues. In nucleotides, the CDR3 is TGTGCCAGCAGCCCGGGACCCTCAGGGGGCCGATCACCCCTCCACTTT. Protein product: CASSPGPSGGRSPLHF.

The chain combines TRBV27 with TRBJ1-2; 8 bases fit TRBD1. V was clipped by 5 bases and J by 4 bases; unmatched bases: 12. The length of the CDR3 is 16 residues. Germline V lookup: CDR1 MNHEY, CDR2 SMNVEV (reference sequence). The CDR3: CASSPWGGQVRYGYTF. The DNA of the CDR3 is TGTGCCAGCAGTCCTTGGGGGGGACAGGTTCGCTATGGCTACACCTTC.

The chain links TRBV10-3 to TRBJ2-1; 8 positions agree with TRBD1. This CDR3 comprises 13 residues. CDR1 and CDR2 from the germline V gene are ENHRY and SYGVKD. V trimming: 3 bases; J trimming: 6 bases; junction bases outside the gene matches: 1. CDR3 bases: TGTGCCATCAGTGAAGACAGGGGCAATGAGCAGTTCTTC. It yields the protein CAISEDRGNEQFF.

This chain uses TRBV7-9 with TRBJ2-1; the match to TRBD2 covers 9 bases. This CDR3 spans 16 amino acids. Germline-derived CDR1 and CDR2 are SEHNR and FQNEAQ (reference sequence). V lost 5 bases to trimming and J lost 0 bases; unmatched junction nucleotides: 5. For the CDR3, the DNA is TGTGCCAGCAGCGCCCTTAGCGGGAGCTCCTACAATGAGCAGTTCTTC. As protein: CASSALSGSSYNEQFF.

The chain recombines TRBV13 with TRBJ1-1; TRBD1 is a possible D gene (6 bases). There are 15 residues in the CDR3. Germline CDR1 and CDR2: PRHDT and FYEKMQ (reference sequence). The V and J ends lost 5 bases and 2 bases respectively, with 15 bases between them. DNA of the CDR3: TGTGCCAGCAGCGAACCCCGGGACACTAACACTGAAGCTTTCTTT. Translating gives CASSEPRDTNTEAFF. The full variable domain, in which reference TRBV13 and TRBJ1-1 provide the parts outside the CDR3, is AAGVIQSPRHLIKEKRETATLKCYPIPRHDTVYWYQQGPGQDPQFLISFYEKMQSDKGSIPDRFSAQQFSDYHSELNMSSLELGDSALYFCASSEPRDTNTEAFFGQGTRLTVV.

This rearrangement joins TRBV19 to TRBJ2-3; 10 nucleotides line up with TRBD2. V gave up 7 bases and J gave up 3 bases; unmatched junction bases: 4. Germline loops: CDR1 LNHDA, CDR2 SQIVND (reference sequence). The length of the CDR3 is 14 residues. The CDR3, as DNA: TGTGCCAGTAATAAGCGGGGGGGGACAGATACGCAGTATTTT. As protein: CASNKRGGTDTQYF.

This clone appeared a single time. V usage is TRBV4-1 and J usage is TRBJ2-1; a possible D gene is TRBD1 (6 bases). CDR3 length equals 16 residues. Germline lookup yields CDR1 MGHRA and CDR2 YSYEKL. Trimming stripped 2 bases from V and 4 bases from J, with 15 bases between. CDR3 protein: CASSQTRQENYNEQFF. In nucleotides, the CDR3 is TGCGCCAGCAGCCAAACCCGACAGGAGAATTACAATGAGCAGTTCTTC.

The gene calls are TRBV5-4 and TRBJ2-3; weak D call: TRBD2 (6 bases). The CDR3 is made up of 15 amino acids. Germline V gene data show CDR1 as SGHNT and CDR2 as YYREEE (reference sequence). V was clipped by 5 bases and J by 0 bases, with 13 bases between them. CDR3 residues: CASRSGTESTDTQYF. In DNA, the CDR3 is TGTGCCAGCAGGTCCGGGACTGAAAGCACAGATACGCAGTATTTT. The full variable domain, completed using reference TRBV5-4 and TRBJ2-3, is ETGVTQSPTHLIKTRGQQVTLRCSSQSGHNTVSWYQQALGQGPQFIFQYYREEENGRGNFPPRFSGLQFPNYSSELNVNALELDDSALYLCASRSGTESTDTQYFGPGTRLTVL.